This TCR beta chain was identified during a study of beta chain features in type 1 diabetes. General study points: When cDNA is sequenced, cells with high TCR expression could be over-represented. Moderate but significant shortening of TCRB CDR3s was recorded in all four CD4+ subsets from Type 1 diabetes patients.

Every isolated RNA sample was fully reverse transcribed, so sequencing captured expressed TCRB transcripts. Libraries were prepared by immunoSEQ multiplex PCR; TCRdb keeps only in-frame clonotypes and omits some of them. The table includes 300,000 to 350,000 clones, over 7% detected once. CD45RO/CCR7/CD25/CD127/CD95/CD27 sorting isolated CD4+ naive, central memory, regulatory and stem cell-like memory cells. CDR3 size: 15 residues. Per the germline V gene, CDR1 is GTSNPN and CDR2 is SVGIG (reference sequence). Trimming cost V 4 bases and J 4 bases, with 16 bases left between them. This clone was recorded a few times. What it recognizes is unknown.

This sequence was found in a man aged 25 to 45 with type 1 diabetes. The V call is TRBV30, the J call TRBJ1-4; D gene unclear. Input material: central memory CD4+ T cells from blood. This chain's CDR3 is CAWTGKTVINEKLFF. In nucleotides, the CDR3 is TGTGCCTGGACCGGCAAGACCGTTATTAATGAAAAACTGTTTTTT.